The clone carrying this TCR beta chain was seen once. The data derive from a study of CD8 T cells in Susac syndrome. Reverse transcription of roughly 0.5 to 1 ug RNA was performed with random hexamers. TCRdb re-called the immunoSEQ multiplex PCR reads with MiXCR, one entry per CDR3 protein. The sample gives 56,000 or so distinct CDR3 sequences, around 95% of which show up once; 0.75% is in the top ten. Negative isolation was applied to CD8+ and CD4+ T cells, and FACS enrichment was applied to TEMRA cells. Sequenced sample: CD8+ T cells from PBMCs. This TCR derives from a human donor with Susac syndrome.

Here the CDR3 reads CASSHVSFTEAFF. In nucleotides, the CDR3 is TGCGCCAGCAGCCACGTATCCTTCACTGAAGCTTTCTTT. The V and J genes are TRBV4-3 and TRBJ1-1; D is undetermined. Trimming removed 3 bases from V and 4 bases from J, with 9 bases in between. Germline CDR1 reads LGHNA; CDR2 reads YSLEER. The CDR3 has 13 amino acids.